These 2 T cell receptor beta chains came from one sample sequenced in a study of regulatory T cells in long-lasting Graves disease (dated by TCRdb to 2020 to 2023). The time point label of this sample denotes: persistent/refractory GD, antithyroid drugs over 5 years with positive TRAb. RNA was extracted from PBMCs in TRIzol for both TCR sequencing and RNA sequencing. Preparation of the library involved multiplex PCR. Sequencing relied on an Illumina HiSeq 4000. CDR3 regions were amplified by Arm-PCR with iRepertoire HTBI primers to construct TCR beta libraries. TCRdb trimmed the raw reads at Q25, called clones with MiXCR and kept productive beta chains. Rows are unified per CDR3 protein, each entry keeping the most common DNA and genes. Across this sample there are hundreds of thousands of distinct CDR3 sequences, with around 20% seen only once. The ten top clones hold 25% to 30% of the sample. Sequences were derived from peripheral blood mononuclear cells (PBMCs), sampled when the disease was refractory, from a patient treated with antithyroid drugs. These receptors came from a female donor with Graves disease.

The chain recombines TRBV20-1 with TRBJ2-3; possibly TRBD2 for D (6 bases). CDR3 length: 15 residues. Trimming removed 0 bases from V and 2 bases from J, with 12 bases in between. Looked up from germline, CDR1 is DFQATT and CDR2 is SNEGSKA (reference sequence). The CDR3 region has the DNA TGCAGTGCTAGAGACCGGAGGGGATTCACAGATACGCAGTATTTT. It yields the protein CSARDRRGFTDTQYF.

This clonotype was counted between two and nine times. This chain links TRBV11-2 with TRBJ2-7; TRBD2 aligns across 13 bases. CDR3 size: 18 residues. V shed 1 base, J shed 6 bases, and the junction held 12 bases outside the gene matches. Germline CDR1 and CDR2: SGHAT and FQNNGV. CDR3 residues: CASSLGVGTGLAGTEQYF. DNA of the CDR3: TGTGCCAGCAGCTTAGGGGTAGGGACGGGACTAGCGGGGACCGAGCAGTACTTC.